This T cell receptor beta chain emerged from a study of OX40 agonist ivuxolimab in advanced cancers. In the study overall: Ivuxolimab, an agonistic anti-OX40 (CD134) antibody, was given to patients. Enrollees could have had prior anti-PD-1, anti-PD-L1 or anti-CTLA-4 therapy, which around 43% had received.

In its sample, this clone was seen a few times. Its antigen is unidentified. Other nucleotide sequences in the sample specify the same CDR3. V shed 2 bases and J shed 1 base, with 5 bases lying between them. Germline V lookup: CDR1 SGHNT, CDR2 YENEEA. CDR3 length: 13 residues. TCRdb's table, derived via immunoSEQ multiplex PCR, lists solely in-frame clones and lacks some. The table lists 50,000 or so clones, around 79% of them singletons. Points from the study as a whole: Circulating CD4+ and CD8+ T cells showed clonal expansion by week 6 at 0.1 to 3.0 mg/kg.

Sample: CD4+ or CD8+ T cells sorted from blood, taken in a trial of the OX40 agonist ivuxolimab. This chain links TRBV11-3 with TRBJ1-1; D not certain. This clonotype was obtained from an adult with an advanced solid tumor such as melanoma, head and neck, liver or kidney cancer. The CDR3 loop reads CASSLRQNTEAFF. CDR3 in DNA: TGTGCCAGCAGCTTAAGACAGAACACTGAAGCTTTCTTT.